This passage covers 6 T cell receptor beta chains from one sample sequenced in a study of blood T cell repertoires in COVID-19. Sequencing used immunoSEQ multiplex PCR; TCRdb keeps in-frame clones, though not all of them. This sample has about 170,000 clones, with about four fifths found just once. Sequenced input: peripheral blood. The receptors here all came from a woman between 65 and 79 years old who had recovered from COVID-19.

The genes are TRBV7-3 and TRBJ2-5; D perhaps matches TRBD2 (6 bases). V dropped 1 base and J dropped 2 bases, with 14 bases sitting between them. This CDR3 region has 16 residues. Germline V lookup: CDR1 SGHTA, CDR2 FQGTGA. The CDR3 coding sequence is TGTGCCAGCAGCTTAAGGGTGGCGGGACCGCAAGAGACCCAGTACTTC. This encodes CASSLRVAGPQETQYF.

The chain is built from TRBV6-5 and TRBJ2-7; 7 nucleotides line up with TRBD2. Germline-derived CDR1 and CDR2 are MNHEY and SVGAGI. This CDR3 has 13 residues. The V gene end was trimmed by 3 bases and the J gene end by 6 bases; junction bases not matched to a gene: 5. CDR3 residues: CASSYGWGGEQYF. The CDR3 coding sequence is TGTGCCAGCAGTTATGGGTGGGGGGGCGAGCAGTACTTC.

This chain links TRBV5-5 with TRBJ2-7, with 10 bases lining up with TRBD2. The ends lost 9 bases at V and 0 bases at J; junction bases unmatched: 3. The CDR3 loop spans 13 amino acids. CDR1 is SGHKS and CDR2 is YYEKEE in the germline V gene (reference sequence). The DNA of the CDR3 is TGTGCCACAGCGGGGGGGCCCTCCTACGAGCAGTACTTC. This codes for CATAGGPSYEQYF.

V gene TRBV5-1 combines with J gene TRBJ1-1; D uncertain. CDR3 size: 14 residues. V was clipped by 5 bases and J by 0 bases, with 11 bases between them. Germline V gene lookup returns CDR1 SGHRS and CDR2 YFSETQ. CDR3 loop: CASRPRHLNTEAFF. CDR3 DNA: TGCGCCAGCAGGCCCCGACACTTGAACACTGAAGCTTTCTTT.

In DNA, the CDR3 is TGTGCCAGCAGTTTATCCAGCTCCTACGAGCAGTACTTC. It translates to CASSLSSSYEQYF. V gene TRBV12-3 or TRBV12-4 combines with J gene TRBJ2-7; D remains ambiguous. Trimming took off 2 bases at V and 0 bases at J, with 5 bases between the two ends. The CDR3 covers 13 residues.

This clone is a singleton in its sample. The rearrangement joins TRBV29-1 to TRBJ1-4, with D hard to call. The CDR3 consists of 14 residues. Trimming shortened V by 5 bases and J by 8 bases, and 18 bases separated the two germline ends. Per the germline V gene, CDR1 is SQVTM and CDR2 is ANQGSEA. The CDR3 DNA reads as TGCAGCGTTCTTCTGGTCTGGGCGGGGGAAAAACTGTTTTTT. This sequence encodes CSVLLVWAGEKLFF.